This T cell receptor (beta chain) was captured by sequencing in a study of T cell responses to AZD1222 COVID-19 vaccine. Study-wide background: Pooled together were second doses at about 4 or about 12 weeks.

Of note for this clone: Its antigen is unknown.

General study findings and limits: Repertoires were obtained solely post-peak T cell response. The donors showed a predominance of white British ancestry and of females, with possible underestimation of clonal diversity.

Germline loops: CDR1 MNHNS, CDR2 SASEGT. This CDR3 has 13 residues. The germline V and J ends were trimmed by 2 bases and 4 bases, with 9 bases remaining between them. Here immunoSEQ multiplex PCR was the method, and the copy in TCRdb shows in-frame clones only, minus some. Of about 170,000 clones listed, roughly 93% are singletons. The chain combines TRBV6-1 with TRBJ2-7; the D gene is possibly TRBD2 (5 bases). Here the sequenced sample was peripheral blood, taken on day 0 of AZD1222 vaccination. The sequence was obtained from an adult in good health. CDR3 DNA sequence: TGTGCCAGCAGTGAACGGGGTCCTTACGAGCAGTACTTC. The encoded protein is CASSERGPYEQYF.